The 30 T cell receptor beta chains reported below all come from one sample, sequenced in a study of patients and donors after allogeneic stem cell transplantation. MiXCR, applied by TCRdb to the RT-PCR reads, yields one record per CDR3 protein. The sample holds 150,000 to 200,000 distinct CDR3 sequences, about a quarter seen once. The sequenced sample consisted of blood, either unsorted or a sorted T cell fraction (not recorded which). These receptors were taken from a human donor who was either an allogeneic HSCT recipient or a stem cell or donor lymphocyte infusion donor (not recorded which). It is not recorded whose cells these are; they may come from a transplant donor.

This clonotype was found many times. The chain carries TRBV7-9 and TRBJ1-2; 8 bases align to TRBD1. With V trimmed by 5 bases and J by 3 bases, 8 bases remained unmatched. From germline, CDR1 is SEHNR and CDR2 FQNEAQ (reference sequence). This CDR3 spans 15 amino acids. The CDR3 is CASSLLRDRHYGYTF. CDR3 nucleotides: TGTGCCAGCAGCCTACTCCGGGACAGGCACTATGGCTACACCTTC.

The sample holds many counts of this clonotype. The chain uses TRBV12-3 or TRBV12-4 and TRBJ1-2; a weak D match, TRBD1 (6 bases). The CDR3 extends over 13 amino acids. Trimming pared 4 bases from V and 5 bases from J, leaving 11 bases between. The CDR3 DNA reads as TGTGCCAGCAGTTCACAGGGCTTTTATGGCTACACCTTC. Translating it yields CASSSQGFYGYTF.

V is TRBV12-3 or TRBV12-4 and J is TRBJ1-2; D is possibly TRBD1 (5 bases). The CDR3 extends over 13 amino acids. Trimming pared 3 bases from V and 7 bases from J, leaving 12 bases between. This CDR3 is CASSFRSGLGYTF. The DNA for the CDR3 is TGTGCCAGCAGTTTTCGGTCGGGGCTTGGCTACACCTTC.

This clonotype was counted between two and nine times. The CDR3 DNA reads TGTGCCAGCAGCTCACAGGGGGCTGCTAATTCACCCCTCCACTTT. Residues: CASSSQGAANSPLHF. The V gene is TRBV5-8, the J gene TRBJ1-6, with TRBD1 identical over 9 bases. Unmatched junction bases numbered 4, after V lost 3 bases and J lost 6 bases. Germline-derived CDR1 and CDR2 are SGHTS and YDEGEE. The CDR3 extends over 15 amino acids.

This clonotype was found a few times. The genes are TRBV20-1 and TRBJ2-7; possibly TRBD1 for D (5 bases). Germline assignment: CDR1 DFQATT and CDR2 SNEGSKA (reference sequence). Trimming pared 2 bases from V and 5 bases from J, leaving 22 bases between. CDR3 length: 16 amino acids. CDR3 residues: CSARRPRTSEINEQYF. The CDR3 DNA is TGCAGTGCTAGACGCCCCAGGACAAGCGAGATTAACGAGCAGTACTTC.

The J gene is TRBJ2-1, the V gene TRBV12-3 or TRBV12-4, with D unresolved. The CDR3 length is 15 residues. With 0 bases removed from V and 5 bases from J, the gap between germline ends came to 11 bases. In nucleotides, the CDR3 is TGTGCCAGCAGTTTAGCTTCCCCATCAAACAATGAGCAGTTCTTC. Protein product: CASSLASPSNNEQFF.

This clonotype was detected a few times. The rearrangement uses TRBV5-1 and TRBJ2-3; 7 nucleotides line up with TRBD1. Germline values: CDR1 SGHRS, CDR2 YFSETQ. The CDR3 is made up of 16 amino acids. V gave up 1 base and J gave up 5 bases; unmatched junction bases: 10. The CDR3 region has the DNA TGCGCCAGCAGCTTGATGCAGGACAGGCGTGTAGATACGCAGTATTTT. Amino acid sequence: CASSLMQDRRVDTQYF.

This clonotype showed up just a few times. The chain joins TRBV7-9 to TRBJ1-5; 9 bases line up with TRBD1. In germline, CDR1 is SEHNR, CDR2 FQNEAQ (reference sequence). The CDR3 runs 14 residues. Trimming cost V 5 bases and J 6 bases; bases outside gene matches: 5. The CDR3, as DNA: TGTGCCAGCAGCCCCGGGACAGGGACTCAGCCCCAGCATTTT. Amino acids: CASSPGTGTQPQHF. Variable domain in full (rest from reference TRBV7-9 and TRBJ1-5): DTGVSQNPRHKITKRGQNVTFRCDPISEHNRLYWYRQTLGQGPEFLTYFQNEAQLEKSRLLSDRFSAERPKGSFSTLEIQRTEQGDSAMYLCASSPGTGTQPQHFGDGTRLSIL.

This clonotype turned up a few times. The chain uses TRBV18 and TRBJ1-2, with D perhaps matching TRBD1 (6 bases). The germline gives CDR1 KGHSH, CDR2 LQKENI. The CDR3 totals 14 residues. Trimming shortened V by 1 base and J by 2 bases, and 8 bases separated the two germline ends. The CDR3 sequence: CASSPLTGNYGYTF. DNA of the CDR3: TGTGCCAGCTCACCACTGACAGGAAACTATGGCTACACCTTC.

This chain links TRBV4-2 with TRBJ1-3; TRBD1 is a possible D gene (5 bases). The germline CDR1 and CDR2 sequences are LGHNA and YNFKEQ. The CDR3 length is 17 residues. The germline V and J ends were trimmed by 0 bases and 0 bases, with 12 bases remaining between them. DNA of the CDR3: TGTGCCAGCAGCCAAGATAGGGGCCTTCACTCTGGAAACACCATATATTTT. This translates into CASSQDRGLHSGNTIYF.

This clonotype was picked up a small number of times. This chain links TRBV5-1 with TRBJ2-3; no reliable D call. V lost 4 bases to trimming and J lost 2 bases, with 8 bases between them. Per the germline V gene, CDR1 is SGHRS and CDR2 is YFSETQ. This CDR3 has 13 amino acids. DNA for the CDR3: TGCGCCAGCAGCAAGGGATTCACAGATACGCAGTATTTT. Translating it yields CASSKGFTDTQYF.

This clonotype turned up a few times. This chain connects TRBV6-1 to TRBJ2-2; a weak D match, TRBD2 (5 bases). The germline gives CDR1 MNHNS, CDR2 SASEGT. V lost 2 bases and J lost 3, with 10 bases in between. There are 15 residues in the CDR3. Here the CDR3 reads CASSEISADTGELFF. CDR3 bases: TGTGCCAGCAGTGAAATTTCAGCGGACACCGGGGAGCTGTTTTTT.

DNA of the CDR3: TGTGCCAGCAGTGACCAGGGGGGAGGTTCCTACAATGAGCAGTTCTTC. The encoded protein is CASSDQGGGSYNEQFF. The rearrangement uses TRBV12-3 or TRBV12-4 and TRBJ2-1, with D possibly TRBD1 on 7 matching bases. The CDR3 consists of 16 residues. The V end was cut by 5 bases, the J end by 1 base, with 15 bases between.

This clonotype was recorded once. The CDR3 DNA reads TGTGCCAGCAGTTCCTCCGCGGGAGTCCCCTACGAGCAGTACTTC. Translated: CASSSSAGVPYEQYF. The gene calls are TRBV6-5 and TRBJ2-7; TRBD2 matches 7 bases. The CDR3 is 15 amino acids. CDR1 MNHEY and CDR2 SVGAGI come from the germline V gene. The J segment lost 2 bases and the V segment lost 4 bases, leaving 8 bases of the junction unmatched.

V gene TRBV9 combines with J gene TRBJ1-2; D remains unclear. Trimming removed 7 bases at V and 3 bases at J, with 7 bases between. Germline CDR1 SGDLS, CDR2 YYNGEE. The CDR3 has 11 residues. The CDR3 is CASGLDYGYTF. The CDR3 DNA reads TGTGCCAGCGGGCTCGACTATGGCTACACCTTC.

The chain links TRBV4-3 to TRBJ2-5; D is unresolved. CDR3 length: 15 amino acids. V was trimmed by 1 base and J by 2 bases, leaving 11 bases between them. Germline V CDR1 and CDR2: LGHNA, YSLEER. Here the CDR3 reads CASSQVPASQETQYF. Written as DNA, the CDR3 is TGCGCCAGCAGCCAAGTTCCGGCGTCACAAGAGACCCAGTACTTC.

The sample holds a few counts of this clonotype. The chain has TRBV27 and TRBJ1-2; D uncertain. The germline V gene has CDR1 MNHEY and CDR2 SMNVEV (reference sequence). This CDR3 region has 16 residues. V dropped 8 bases and J dropped 5 bases, with 24 bases sitting between them. The CDR3 loop reads CASGKSWGINTYGYTF. As DNA, the CDR3 is TGTGCCAGCGGTAAGAGCTGGGGAATAAATACTTATGGCTACACCTTC.

This clonotype was observed a handful of times. The chain carries TRBV29-1 and TRBJ1-2; a weak D match, TRBD1 (5 bases). The CDR3 spans 13 residues. V lost 7 bases to trimming and J lost 2 bases, with 14 bases between them. Germline V lookup: CDR1 SQVTM, CDR2 ANQGSEA. The CDR3 coding sequence is TGCAGCGGGGGGTCCTGGGAGAACTATGGCTACACCTTC. This translates into CSGGSWENYGYTF.

This clonotype has more than one count but fewer than ten. The chain uses TRBV5-1 and TRBJ2-2, with 10 bases lining up with TRBD2. CDR1 and CDR2 from the germline V gene are SGHRS and YFSETQ. The CDR3 runs 17 residues. The V gene end was trimmed by 0 bases and the J gene end by 0 bases; junction bases not matched to a gene: 2. CDR3 sequence: CASSLDSGRSNTGELFF. Here the CDR3 DNA reads TGCGCCAGCAGCTTGGATAGCGGGAGGTCGAACACCGGGGAGCTGTTTTTT.

In its sample, this clonotype was seen a few times. This chain connects TRBV11-3 to TRBJ1-6; D is ambiguous. Between the trimmed V and J ends, which lost 2 bases and 8 bases, there was a span of 7 bases. CDR3 length equals 13 residues. CDR1 and CDR2 from the germline V gene are SGHNT and YENEEA. CDR3 residues: CASSLYFDSPLHF. The CDR3 nucleotides read TGTGCCAGCAGCTTATACTTTGATTCACCCCTCCACTTT.

Comments on this clonotype: The junction does not match germline at one end; this may be a read error. The chain carries TRBV7-7 and TRBJ2-7; 10 bases align to TRBD2. Germline CDR1 is SSHAT and CDR2 is FNYEAQ (reference sequence). The CDR3 contains 15 residues. The chain's CDR3 is CASSSGLAASYEQYF. The DNA of the CDR3 is TGTGCTAGCAGCTCCGGACTAGCGGCCTCCTACGAGCAGTACTTC.

The chain couples TRBV20-1 to TRBJ1-4, with 7 bases identical to TRBD1. Germline-derived CDR1 and CDR2 are DFQATT and SNEGSKA (reference sequence). The CDR3 is 14 amino acids. V dropped 6 bases and J dropped 4; count of bases not matched to a gene: 8. DNA of the CDR3: TGCAGTGCAAAGACCGGGACAGATAATGAAAAACTGTTTTTT. Amino acids: CSAKTGTDNEKLFF.

This chain uses TRBV12-3 or TRBV12-4 with TRBJ2-1, with TRBD2 identical over 9 bases. After removal of 3 bases from V and 4 bases from J, the junction contained 7 bases not matched to a gene. This CDR3 spans 16 amino acids. In DNA form, the CDR3 reads TGTGCCAGCAGTTTTCGGATAGCGGGGGATTACAATGAGCAGTTCTTC. It yields the protein CASSFRIAGDYNEQFF.

This clonotype was recorded a few times. The chain has TRBV27 and TRBJ2-1, with D perhaps TRBD2 (5 bases). Trimming stripped 5 bases from V and 6 bases from J, with 20 bases between. The germline V gene has CDR1 MNHEY and CDR2 SMNVEV (reference sequence). This CDR3 is 16 amino acids long. The CDR3 nucleotides are TGTGCCAGCAGTAAGCCCGGGGAGAAAAGTGGCAATGAGCAGTTCTTC. It codes for CASSKPGEKSGNEQFF.

The chain joins TRBV5-1 to TRBJ1-1; D not certain. The length of the CDR3 is 16 residues. Germline CDR1 reads SGHRS; CDR2 reads YFSETQ. The V gene lost 1 base and the J gene lost 1 base, with 14 bases spanning the gap. In DNA, the CDR3 is TGCGCCAGCAGCTTGTCAGCTGGCGCGTGGAACACTGAAGCTTTCTTT. Translation gives CASSLSAGAWNTEAFF.

This clonotype was found a few times. This chain joins TRBV6-5 and TRBJ2-5; weak D call: TRBD1 (6 bases). Germline V lookup: CDR1 MNHEY, CDR2 SVGAGI. V dropped 1 base and J dropped 2 bases, with 11 bases sitting between them. CDR3 length equals 15 residues. The CDR3 here is CASSYLRQVQETQYF. CDR3 nucleotide sequence: TGTGCCAGCAGTTACTTACGACAGGTGCAAGAGACCCAGTACTTC.

This clonotype was observed a handful of times. The chain links TRBV6-5 to TRBJ1-6; the match to TRBD1 covers 8 bases. The CDR3 is 14 amino acids. Trimming took 4 bases from V and 7 from J; bases not matched to a gene: 3. Germline CDR1 reads MNHEY; CDR2 reads SVGAGI. The DNA for the CDR3 is TGTGCCAGCAGTTCCAGGGGGCGAAATTCACCCCTCCACTTT. It encodes CASSSRGRNSPLHF.

The chain links TRBV25-1 to TRBJ1-1; D gene uncertain. Germline V lookup: CDR1 MGHDK, CDR2 SYGVNS. This CDR3 contains 10 residues. The V gene lost 8 bases and the J gene lost 3 bases, with 4 bases spanning the gap. CDR3: CASGDTEAFF. The CDR3 DNA sequence: TGTGCCAGCGGGGACACTGAAGCTTTCTTT.

J is TRBJ2-3 and V is TRBV5-1; 7 bases fit TRBD1. Germline V CDR1 and CDR2: SGHRS, YFSETQ. V dropped 5 bases and J dropped 3; count of bases not matched to a gene: 9. This CDR3 comprises 15 residues. In DNA, the CDR3 is TGCGCCAGCAGGCTGACAGGGATGTTTACAGATACGCAGTATTTT. Translated, it gives CASRLTGMFTDTQYF.

The V call is TRBV7-3, the J call TRBJ1-1, with D unresolved. Trimming stripped 7 bases from V and 1 base from J, with 16 bases between. There are 15 residues in the CDR3. Per the germline V gene, CDR1 is SGHTA and CDR2 is FQGTGA. The CDR3, as DNA: TGTGCCAGCAACCCAGTTTCTGCCGGGAACACTGAAGCTTTCTTT. Translation gives CASNPVSAGNTEAFF. The variable domain in full, with the rest retrieved from reference TRBV7-3 and TRBJ1-1, is GAGVSQTPSNKVTEKGKYVELRCDPISGHTALYWYRQSLGQGPEFLIYFQGTGAADDSGLPNDRFFAVRPEGSVSTLKIQRTERGDSAVYLCASNPVSAGNTEAFFGQGTRLTVV.